The subject of this entry is one T cell receptor beta chain. This CDR3 comprises 14 residues. The germline V gene encodes CDR1 MNHEY and CDR2 SVGAGI. Trimming removed 4 bases at V and 3 bases at J, with 13 bases between. TCRdb keeps only in-frame clones here, not all; method: immunoSEQ multiplex PCR. The sample has 100,000 to 120,000 clones; approximately 90% are singletons. The sample originates from a study of cytomegalovirus exposure and HLA in healthy donors. The sample was PBMCs. J is TRBJ2-7 and V is TRBV6-5; unclear D gene. This TCR came from a woman aged 25 to 45 in good health and CMV-seropositive. The CDR3 bases are TGTGCCAGCAGTTCTGGGTCGCGCGGCTACGAGCAGTACTTC. It codes for CASSSGSRGYEQYF.